Listed below are T cell receptor beta chains from one sample, sequenced in a study of T cell changes during pregnancy in multiple sclerosis. Profiled with immunoSEQ multiplex PCR; TCRdb holds only in-frame clones, not every one. The profile shows over 50,000 clones, 88% of them singletons. The material sequenced was peripheral blood, taken in the first trimester of pregnancy. The receptors derive from a female donor with multiple sclerosis, enrolled in a pregnancy study. The CDR3 runs from the conserved cysteine through the conserved F or W. Each record gives: clone size, CDR3 length, D gene, J gene, V gene, CDR3 DNA, CDR3 protein. D genes are given only for firm matches. Clone sizes are given selectively: once, few, many, or a class where the clone is expanded.

clone_size: NA; cdr3_length: 16; d_call: NA; j_call: TRBJ1-4; v_call: TRBV4-3; cdr3_nt: TGCGCCAGCAGCCGCGGAGGGCGGGGGAATAATGAAAAACTGTTTTTT; cdr3_aa: CASSRGGRGNNEKLFF
clone_size: NA; cdr3_length: 17; d_call: TRBD2; j_call: TRBJ2-7; v_call: TRBV7-2; cdr3_nt: TGTGCCAGCAGCTTGAGAGGGGCTAGCGGGAGGACCTACGAGCAGTACTTC; cdr3_aa: CASSLRGASGRTYEQYF
clone_size: NA; cdr3_length: 16; d_call: TRBD2; j_call: TRBJ2-4; v_call: TRBV5-6; cdr3_nt: TGTGCCAGCAGCCCCAACCGTCCGGGGGGAAAAAACATTCAGTACTTC; cdr3_aa: CASSPNRPGGKNIQYF
clone_size: NA; cdr3_length: 15; d_call: NA; j_call: TRBJ2-3; v_call: TRBV6-5; cdr3_nt: TGTGCCAGCAGCGCAAGGACTTCTAACACAGATACGCAGTATTTT; cdr3_aa: CASSARTSNTDTQYF
clone_size: NA; cdr3_length: 14; d_call: NA; j_call: TRBJ1-2; v_call: TRBV7-2; cdr3_nt: TGTGCCAGCAGCTTCATACAGGGTGAGGAAGGCTACACCTTC; cdr3_aa: CASSFIQGEEGYTF
clone_size: NA; cdr3_length: 14; d_call: TRBD1; j_call: TRBJ1-5; v_call: TRBV10-3; cdr3_nt: TGTGCCATCAGGGGACAGATAGGCAATCAGCCCCAGCATTTT; cdr3_aa: CAIRGQIGNQPQHF
clone_size: NA; cdr3_length: 15; d_call: TRBD1; j_call: TRBJ2-7; v_call: TRBV5-1; cdr3_nt: TGCGCCAGCAGCGTGTCACAGGGGGCCGAATACGAGCAGTACTTC; cdr3_aa: CASSVSQGAEYEQYF
clone_size: NA; cdr3_length: 15; d_call: TRBD2; j_call: TRBJ2-3; v_call: TRBV4-2; cdr3_nt: TGTGCCAGCAGCCAAGTTGCGGGAGGGTCAGATACGCAGTATTTT; cdr3_aa: CASSQVAGGSDTQYF
clone_size: NA; cdr3_length: 15; d_call: NA; j_call: TRBJ1-1; v_call: TRBV6-1; cdr3_nt: TGTGCCAGCAGTGACCTCGCACAGGTGAGGACTGAAGCTTTCTTT; cdr3_aa: CASSDLAQVRTEAFF
clone_size: NA; cdr3_length: 14; d_call: NA; j_call: TRBJ2-5; v_call: TRBV7-2; cdr3_nt: TGTGCCAGCAGCTTAGCCACGGGACAAGAGACCCAGTACTTC; cdr3_aa: CASSLATGQETQYF
clone_size: NA; cdr3_length: 10; d_call: NA; j_call: TRBJ2-1; v_call: TRBV30; cdr3_nt: TGTGCCTGGCTAGACAATGAGCAGTTCTTC; cdr3_aa: CAWLDNEQFF
clone_size: NA; cdr3_length: 15; d_call: TRBD1; j_call: TRBJ2-5; v_call: TRBV27; cdr3_nt: TGTGCCAGCAGTTTACAGGGACAGGGAAGGGAGACCCAGTACTTC; cdr3_aa: CASSLQGQGRETQYF
clone_size: few; cdr3_length: 14; d_call: NA; j_call: TRBJ1-1; v_call: TRBV19; cdr3_nt: TGTGCCAGTAGCTTGTGGGGGGGCGACACTGAAGCTTTCTTT; cdr3_aa: CASSLWGGDTEAFF
clone_size: NA; cdr3_length: 12; d_call: NA; j_call: TRBJ2-3; v_call: TRBV7-9; cdr3_nt: TGTGCCAGCAGCTTAATCAGAGATACGCAGTATTTT; cdr3_aa: CASSLIRDTQYF
clone_size: NA; cdr3_length: 12; d_call: NA; j_call: TRBJ2-5; v_call: TRBV10-1; cdr3_nt: TGCGCCAGCAGTGACGGGGGAAAGACCCAGTACTTC; cdr3_aa: CASSDGGKTQYF
clone_size: NA; cdr3_length: 15; d_call: TRBD1; j_call: TRBJ2-3; v_call: TRBV14; cdr3_nt: TGTGCCAGCAGCTCCGACAGGGGGTTGACAGATACGCAGTATTTT; cdr3_aa: CASSSDRGLTDTQYF
clone_size: NA; cdr3_length: 14; d_call: TRBD1; j_call: TRBJ2-7; v_call: TRBV6-6; cdr3_nt: TGTGCCAGCACCCGAGACAGGGGGCCGGGCGAGCAGTACTTC; cdr3_aa: CASTRDRGPGEQYF
clone_size: once; cdr3_length: 17; d_call: NA; j_call: TRBJ2-4; v_call: TRBV18; cdr3_nt: TGTGCCAGCTCACCACCGACACAGGGTGATTCCAAAAACATTCAGTACTTC; cdr3_aa: CASSPPTQGDSKNIQYF
clone_size: NA; cdr3_length: 16; d_call: TRBD2; j_call: TRBJ2-3; v_call: TRBV19; cdr3_nt: TGTGCCAGTAGTATGACCGGGGCGGGAGTGGCAGATACGCAGTATTTT; cdr3_aa: CASSMTGAGVADTQYF
clone_size: NA; cdr3_length: 14; d_call: TRBD1; j_call: TRBJ2-2; v_call: TRBV7-4; cdr3_nt: TGTGCCAGCTTGGACAGGGGAGACACCGGGGAGCTGTTTTTT; cdr3_aa: CASLDRGDTGELFF